The clone carrying this TCR beta chain has at least ten counts. The V end lost 6 bases, the J end lost 2 bases, and 16 bases lay between the germline ends. The CDR3 is 15 residues long. CDR1 is LGHDT and CDR2 is YNNKEL in the germline V gene (reference sequence). These data originate in a study of read filtering for tumor transcriptome and immune sequencing. This library used approximately 0.4 ug RNA and molecular barcoded adaptors spanning alpha/delta and beta/gamma chains. TCRdb reprocessed the reads via MiXCR and lists one record per CDR3 protein. The sample includes fewer than 100,000 distinct CDR3 sequences, about 12% of them seen just once.

Material for sequencing was a population of CD138-negative cells sorted from bone marrow. This clonotype originated in a donor at least 40 years old with multiple myeloma. The chain carries TRBV3-1 and TRBJ2-5; the D gene could be TRBD1 or TRBD2 (6 bases each). The CDR3 sequence: CASRERGAGQETQYF. In DNA form, the CDR3 reads TGTGCCAGCAGGGAAAGGGGGGCGGGACAAGAGACCCAGTACTTC.